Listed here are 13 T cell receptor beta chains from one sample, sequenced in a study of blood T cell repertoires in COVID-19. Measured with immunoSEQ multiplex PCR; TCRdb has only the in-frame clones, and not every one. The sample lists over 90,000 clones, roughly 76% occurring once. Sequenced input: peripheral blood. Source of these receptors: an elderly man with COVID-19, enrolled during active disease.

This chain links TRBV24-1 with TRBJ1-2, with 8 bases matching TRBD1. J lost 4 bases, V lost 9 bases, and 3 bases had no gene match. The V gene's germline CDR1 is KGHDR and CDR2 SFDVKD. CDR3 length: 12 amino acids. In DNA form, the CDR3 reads TGTGCCACCTACGACAGGGGCTATGGCTACACCTTC. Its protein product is CATYDRGYGYTF.

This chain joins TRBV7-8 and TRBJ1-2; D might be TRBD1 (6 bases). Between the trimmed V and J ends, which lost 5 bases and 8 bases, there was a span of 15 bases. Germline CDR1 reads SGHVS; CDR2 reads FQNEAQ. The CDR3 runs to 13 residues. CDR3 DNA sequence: TGTGCCAGCAGCACGCGGACAGATGGGGGCTACACCTTC. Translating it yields CASSTRTDGGYTF.

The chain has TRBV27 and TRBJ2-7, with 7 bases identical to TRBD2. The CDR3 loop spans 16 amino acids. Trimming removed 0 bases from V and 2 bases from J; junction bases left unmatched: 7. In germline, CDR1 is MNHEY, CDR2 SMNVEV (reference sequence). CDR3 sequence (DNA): TGTGCCAGCAGTTTATCGAGCGGGATGGGCCCCTACGAGCAGTACTTC. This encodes CASSLSSGMGPYEQYF.

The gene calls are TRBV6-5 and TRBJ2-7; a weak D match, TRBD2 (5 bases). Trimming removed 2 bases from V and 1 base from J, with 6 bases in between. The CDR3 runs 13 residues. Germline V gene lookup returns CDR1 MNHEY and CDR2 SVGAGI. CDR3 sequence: CASSYPGSYEQYF. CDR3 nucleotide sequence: TGTGCCAGCAGTTACCCGGGATCCTACGAGCAGTACTTC.

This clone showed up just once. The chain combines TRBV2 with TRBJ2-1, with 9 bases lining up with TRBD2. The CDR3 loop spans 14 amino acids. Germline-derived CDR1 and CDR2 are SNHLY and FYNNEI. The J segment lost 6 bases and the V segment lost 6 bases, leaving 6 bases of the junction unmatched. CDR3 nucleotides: TGTGCCAGCAGCCCCGGGACTAGCATCAATGAGCAGTTCTTC. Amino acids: CASSPGTSINEQFF.

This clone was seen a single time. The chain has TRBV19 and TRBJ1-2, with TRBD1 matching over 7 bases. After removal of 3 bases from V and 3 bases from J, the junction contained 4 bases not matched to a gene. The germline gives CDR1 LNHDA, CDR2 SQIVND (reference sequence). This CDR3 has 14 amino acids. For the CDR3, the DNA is TGTGCCAGTAGTATCGGGACAGTCGACTATGGCTACACCTTC. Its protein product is CASSIGTVDYGYTF.

The CDR3 is CASSLNGVLGGYTF. The CDR3, as DNA: TGTGCCAGCAGTTTAAATGGAGTCCTGGGTGGCTACACCTTC. The genes are TRBV27 and TRBJ1-2; D unclear. V was cut by 2 bases and J by 7 bases, with 14 bases left in between. Germline lookup yields CDR1 MNHEY and CDR2 SMNVEV (reference sequence). The CDR3 consists of 14 residues.

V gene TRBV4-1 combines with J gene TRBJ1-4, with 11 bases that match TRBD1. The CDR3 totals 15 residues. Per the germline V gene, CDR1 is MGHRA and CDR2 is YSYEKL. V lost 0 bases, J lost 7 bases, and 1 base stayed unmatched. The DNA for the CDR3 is TGCGCCAGCAGCCAAGATGGGACAGGGGGTGAAAAACTGTTTTTT. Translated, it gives CASSQDGTGGEKLFF.

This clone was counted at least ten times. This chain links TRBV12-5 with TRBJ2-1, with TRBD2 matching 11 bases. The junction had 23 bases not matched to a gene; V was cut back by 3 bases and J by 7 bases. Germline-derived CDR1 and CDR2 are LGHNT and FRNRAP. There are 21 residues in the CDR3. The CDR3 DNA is TGTGCTAGTGGTTTCTCCCTACTCCCTCTTAGCGGGAGGGCCCAAGGGAATGAGCAGTTCTTC. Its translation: CASGFSLLPLSGRAQGNEQFF.

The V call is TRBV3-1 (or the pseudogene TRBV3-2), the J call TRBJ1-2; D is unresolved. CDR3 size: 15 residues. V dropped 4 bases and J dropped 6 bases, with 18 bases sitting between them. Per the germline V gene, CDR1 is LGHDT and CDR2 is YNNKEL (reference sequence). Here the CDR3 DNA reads TGTGCCAGCAGCCTCAGTATGGGCAGCAAGAATGGCTACACCTTC. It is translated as CASSLSMGSKNGYTF.

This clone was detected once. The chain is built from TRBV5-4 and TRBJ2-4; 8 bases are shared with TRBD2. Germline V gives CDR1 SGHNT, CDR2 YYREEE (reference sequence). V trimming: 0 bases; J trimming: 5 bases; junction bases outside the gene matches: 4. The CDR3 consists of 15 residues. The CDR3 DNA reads TGTGCCAGCAGCTTGGCGGGGGGGCTCCAAAACATTCAGTACTTC. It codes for CASSLAGGLQNIQYF.

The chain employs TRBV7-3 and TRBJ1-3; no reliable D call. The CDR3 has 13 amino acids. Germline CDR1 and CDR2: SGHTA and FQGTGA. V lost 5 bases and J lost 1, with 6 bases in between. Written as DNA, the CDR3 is TGTGCCAGCAGCCCCCTATCTGGAAACACCATATATTTT. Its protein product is CASSPLSGNTIYF.

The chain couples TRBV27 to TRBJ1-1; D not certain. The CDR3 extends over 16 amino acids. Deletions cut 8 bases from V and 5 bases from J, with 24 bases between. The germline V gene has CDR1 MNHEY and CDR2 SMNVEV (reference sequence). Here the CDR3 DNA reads TGTGCCAGCGTCAGGAGGGTCGGGCTAGTATGGACTGAAGCTTTCTTT. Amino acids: CASVRRVGLVWTEAFF.